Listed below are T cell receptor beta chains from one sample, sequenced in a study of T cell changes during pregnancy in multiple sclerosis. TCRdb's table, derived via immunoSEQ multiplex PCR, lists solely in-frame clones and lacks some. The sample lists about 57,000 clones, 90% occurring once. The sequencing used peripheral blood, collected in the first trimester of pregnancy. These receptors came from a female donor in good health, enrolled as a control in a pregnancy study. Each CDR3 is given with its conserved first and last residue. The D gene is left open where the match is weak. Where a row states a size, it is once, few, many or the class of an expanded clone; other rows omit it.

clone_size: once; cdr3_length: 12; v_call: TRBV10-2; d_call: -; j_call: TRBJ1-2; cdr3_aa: CASGQDDYGYTF; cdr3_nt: TGCGCCTCAGGGCAGGACGACTATGGCTACACCTTC
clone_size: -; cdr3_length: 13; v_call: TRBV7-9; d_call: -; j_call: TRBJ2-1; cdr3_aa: CASSLAGVYEQFF; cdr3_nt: TGTGCCAGCAGCTTAGCGGGAGTGTATGAGCAGTTCTTC
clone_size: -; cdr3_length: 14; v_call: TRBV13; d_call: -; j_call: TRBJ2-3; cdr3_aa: CASSLPGSTDTQYF; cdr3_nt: TGTGCCAGCAGCTTACCCGGTAGCACAGATACGCAGTATTTT
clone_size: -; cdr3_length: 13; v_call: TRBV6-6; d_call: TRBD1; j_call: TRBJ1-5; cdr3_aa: CAGSGTVNQPQHF; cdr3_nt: TGTGCCGGTTCCGGGACAGTCAATCAGCCCCAGCATTTT
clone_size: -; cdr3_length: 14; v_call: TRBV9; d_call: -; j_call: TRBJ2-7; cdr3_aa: CASSSGTIPYEQYF; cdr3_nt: TGTGCCAGCAGCTCCGGGACAATCCCCTACGAGCAGTACTTC
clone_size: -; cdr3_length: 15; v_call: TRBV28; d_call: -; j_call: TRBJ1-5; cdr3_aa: CASSLAGISNQPQHF; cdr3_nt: TGTGCCAGCAGTTTGGCAGGGATTAGCAATCAGCCCCAGCATTTT
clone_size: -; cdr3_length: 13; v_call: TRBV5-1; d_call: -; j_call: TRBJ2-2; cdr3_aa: CASKGANTGELFF; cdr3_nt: TGCGCCAGCAAGGGGGCGAACACCGGGGAGCTGTTTTTT
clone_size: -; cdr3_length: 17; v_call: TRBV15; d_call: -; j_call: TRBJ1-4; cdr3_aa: CATSTGQPASTNEKLFF; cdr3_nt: TGTGCCACCAGCACCGGACAGCCCGCCTCAACTAATGAAAAACTGTTTTTT
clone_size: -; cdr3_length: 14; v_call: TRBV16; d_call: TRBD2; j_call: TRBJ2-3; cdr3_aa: CASGLTSGTDTQYF; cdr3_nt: TGTGCCAGCGGTCTCACTAGCGGCACAGATACGCAGTATTTT
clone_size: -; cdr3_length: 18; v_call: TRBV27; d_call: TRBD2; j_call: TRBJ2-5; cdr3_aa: CASSRGSSGRHNQETQYF; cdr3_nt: TGTGCCAGCAGCCGCGGCTCTAGCGGGAGGCACAATCAAGAGACCCAGTACTTC
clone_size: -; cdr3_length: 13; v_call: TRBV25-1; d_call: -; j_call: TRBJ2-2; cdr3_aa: CASRRAGSGELFF; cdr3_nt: TGTGCCAGCAGGCGAGCAGGGTCAGGGGAGCTGTTTTTT
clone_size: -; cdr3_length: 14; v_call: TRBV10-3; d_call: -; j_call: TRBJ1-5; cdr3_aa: CATQGGSGNQPQHF; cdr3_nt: TGTGCCACCCAGGGAGGGTCAGGCAATCAGCCCCAGCATTTT
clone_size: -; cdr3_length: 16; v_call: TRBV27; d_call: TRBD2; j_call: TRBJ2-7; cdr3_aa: CASSWGLAGGTYEQYF; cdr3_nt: TGTGCCAGCAGTTGGGGACTAGCGGGGGGAACCTACGAGCAGTACTTC
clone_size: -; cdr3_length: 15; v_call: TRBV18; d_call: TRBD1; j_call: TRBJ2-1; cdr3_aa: CASSRQQGAVNEQFF; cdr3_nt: TGTGCCAGCTCACGTCAACAGGGGGCGGTCAATGAGCAGTTCTTC
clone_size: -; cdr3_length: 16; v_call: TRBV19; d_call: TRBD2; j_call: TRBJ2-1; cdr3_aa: CASSELAGGSYNEQFF; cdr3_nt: TGTGCCAGTAGTGAGCTAGCGGGGGGGTCCTACAATGAGCAGTTCTTC
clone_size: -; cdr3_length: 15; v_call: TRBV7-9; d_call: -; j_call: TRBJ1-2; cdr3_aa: CASSLRSSDNYGYTF; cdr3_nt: TGTGCCAGCAGTCTCAGGTCTAGCGATAACTATGGCTACACCTTC
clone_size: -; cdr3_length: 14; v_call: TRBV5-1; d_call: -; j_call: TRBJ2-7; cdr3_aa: CASSLSMSSYEQYF; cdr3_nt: TGCGCCAGCAGCTTGTCTATGAGCTCCTACGAGCAGTACTTC
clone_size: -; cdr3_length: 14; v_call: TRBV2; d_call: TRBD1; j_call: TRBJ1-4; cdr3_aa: CASSGDRGREKLFF; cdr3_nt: TGTGCCAGCAGTGGGGACAGGGGACGTGAAAAACTGTTTTTT